The T cell receptor beta chain described here comes from a study of shared clonotypes between healthy human individuals. With 6 bases clipped from V and 10 bases from J, the junction kept 12 bases outside the gene matches. Per germline, CDR1 MRHNA and CDR2 SNTAGT. There are 15 residues in the CDR3. Generated by immunoSEQ multiplex PCR, the TCRdb table keeps only in-frame clones and is missing some. The sample carries fewer than 1.8 million clones, about 98.5% recorded once. The clonotype comes from a man aged 30-40 years in good health. The chain carries TRBV6-4 and TRBJ2-1, with TRBD2 identical over 10 bases. The material sequenced was naive CD4+ T cells sorted from blood. Subset here: CD45RA+ positively selected. The CDR3 DNA reads TGTGCCAGCAGAGCCTCTAGCGGGAGCGGACGGGAGCAGTTCTTC. Translated, it gives CASRASSGSGREQFF.